This passage covers 2 T cell receptor beta chains from one sample sequenced in a study of T cell repertoires in cytomegalovirus infection. One entry per CDR3 protein results from TCRdb running MiXCR on the reads. The sample includes about 900,000 distinct CDR3 sequences, roughly 30% of them seen just once. Their antigen targets remain unknown. The source was cultured CD8+ T cells from PBMCs, collected from culture after CMV antigen stimulation. The source of these receptors is a human donor in good health (CMV status not recorded). Some clones in this sample may be carry-over from other donors' samples.

The chain has TRBV9 and TRBJ1-6; no reliable D call. Trimming removed 0 bases at V and 4 bases at J, with 17 bases between. Germline loops: CDR1 SGDLS, CDR2 YYNGEE. The CDR3 totals 18 residues. The CDR3 DNA reads TGTGCCAGCAGCGTAGCTCCACAACGACGAGAATATAATTCACCCCTCCACTTT. It translates to CASSVAPQRREYNSPLHF. The entire variable domain, with the rest obtained from reference TRBV9 and TRBJ1-6, is as follows: DSGVTQTPKHLITATGQRVTLRCSPRSGDLSVYWYQQSLDQGLQFLIQYYNGEERAKGNILERFSAQQFPDLHSELNLSSLELGDSALYFCASSVAPQRREYNSPLHFGNGTRLTVT.

In this sample, this clonotype turned up a few times. The chain joins TRBV10-3 to TRBJ1-1; D not resolved. This CDR3 is built from 17 residues. V lost 3 bases to trimming and J lost 0 bases, with 17 bases between them. Germline V gene lookup returns CDR1 ENHRY and CDR2 SYGVKD. CDR3 bases: TGTGCCATCAGTGAATGGAGTAGGGAACAGATGAACACTGAAGCTTTCTTT. Amino acid sequence: CAISEWSREQMNTEAFF.